This TCR beta chain appears in the sequencing data of a study of blood T cell repertoires in COVID-19. Study details: COVID-19 samples, acute and convalescent, were from the United States, Italy and Spain.

The method was immunoSEQ multiplex PCR; TCRdb's version includes in-frame clones alone and lacks a portion of them. The sample has 170,000 or so clones, nearly 90% seen once; the top ten hold 1.5% to 2%. The sequenced sample was peripheral blood. This receptor was identified in a man aged 18 to 35 who had recovered from COVID-19.

Written as DNA, the CDR3 is TGTGCCAGTAGTGCGGGGACTAGCGAGAGCACAGATACGCAGTATTTT. This codes for CASSAGTSESTDTQYF. The chain uses TRBV19 and TRBJ2-3, with 10 positions matching TRBD2. This CDR3 is 16 amino acids long. CDR1 is LNHDA and CDR2 is SQIVND in the germline V gene (reference sequence). Trimming at V came to 5 bases and at J to 0 bases, leaving 5 bases not matched to a gene.